Given below is one T cell receptor (beta chain) in context. The table came from immunoSEQ multiplex PCR; TCRdb's copy has only in-frame clones and leaves some out. Among some 120,000 clones, about 86% were seen once, and the ten largest hold less than 2.5%. This specimen comes from a study of blood T cell repertoires in COVID-19. The sequencing input was peripheral blood. The clonotype was recovered from a woman aged 50 to 60 with acute or convalescent COVID-19.

The chain's CDR3 is CATSEFRANEQFF. The CDR3 DNA reads as TGTGCCACCAGTGAGTTCAGGGCGAATGAGCAGTTCTTC. This rearrangement joins TRBV24-1 to TRBJ2-1; D may be TRBD1 (5 bases). Trimming shortened V by 4 bases and J by 7 bases, and 10 bases separated the two germline ends. Germline CDR1 is KGHDR and CDR2 is SFDVKD. The CDR3 runs to 13 residues.